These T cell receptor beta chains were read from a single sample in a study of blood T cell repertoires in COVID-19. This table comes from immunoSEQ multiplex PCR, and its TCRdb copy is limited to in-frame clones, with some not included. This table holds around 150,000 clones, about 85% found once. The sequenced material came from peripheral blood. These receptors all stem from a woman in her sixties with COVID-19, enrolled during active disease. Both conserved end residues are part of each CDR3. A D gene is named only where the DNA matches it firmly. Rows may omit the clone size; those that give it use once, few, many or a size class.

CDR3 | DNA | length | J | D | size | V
CASRPGGQPQHF | TGTGCCAGCAGGCCCGGGGGTCAGCCCCAGCATTTT | 12 | TRBJ1-5 | . | . | TRBV6-5
CASSQDFNRGQIDTQYF | TGCGCCAGCAGCCAAGACTTTAACAGGGGGCAGATAGATACGCAGTATTTT | 17 | TRBJ2-3 | TRBD1 | . | TRBV4-1
CASSSGLEETQYF | TGTGCCAGCAGCTCCGGACTAGAAGAGACCCAGTACTTC | 13 | TRBJ2-5 | TRBD2 | once | TRBV9
CASSLRGALGGELFF | TGTGCCAGCAGCTTACGGGGGGCGCTGGGCGGGGAGCTGTTTTTT | 15 | TRBJ2-2 | . | once | TRBV7-3
CATSTGTLRRETQYF | TGTGCCACCAGCACCGGGACTTTACGGAGGGAGACCCAGTACTTC | 15 | TRBJ2-5 | . | . | TRBV15
CASSVGLAGLNEQFF | TGTGCCAGCAGCGTGGGACTAGCGGGATTGAATGAGCAGTTCTTC | 15 | TRBJ2-1 | TRBD2 | . | TRBV5-5
CSASPGQGARTEAFF | TGCAGTGCTAGTCCGGGACAGGGGGCTCGCACTGAAGCTTTCTTT | 15 | TRBJ1-1 | TRBD1 | . | TRBV20-1
CASGEDSGSYNEQFF | TGTGCCAGCGGGGAAGATAGCGGTTCCTACAATGAGCAGTTCTTC | 15 | TRBJ2-1 | . | few | TRBV7-9
CASSFRHISGNTIYF | TGTGCCAGCAGCTTCCGCCACATTTCTGGAAACACCATATATTTT | 15 | TRBJ1-3 | . | once | TRBV7-9
CASSLYLSNQPQHF | TGTGCCAGCAGTTTGTACTTGAGCAATCAGCCCCAGCATTTT | 14 | TRBJ1-5 | . | . | TRBV27